A single sample gave rise to the 26 T cell receptor beta chains below, sequenced in a study of T cells after yellow fever vaccination. One entry per CDR3 protein results from TCRdb running MiXCR on the 5' RACE reads. The sample consists of hundreds of thousands of distinct CDR3 sequences, 6.2% of them appearing once. The sample consisted of PBMCs, taken 5 days after the yellow fever booster vaccination. The receptors originated from a young man who received the YFV17D yellow fever vaccine.

This clonotype occurred many times. This chain links TRBV27 with TRBJ2-7; 8 bases align to TRBD1. Germline CDR1 and CDR2: MNHEY and SMNVEV (reference sequence). The junction had 6 bases not matched to a gene; V was cut back by 5 bases and J by 3 bases. This CDR3 comprises 14 residues. CDR3 bases: TGTGCCAGCAGTCTCGGACAGGGAAACTACGAGCAGTACTTC. Protein product: CASSLGQGNYEQYF.

V usage is TRBV12-3 or TRBV12-4 and J usage is TRBJ1-2; D perhaps matches TRBD1 (5 bases). The CDR3 totals 15 residues. V lost 7 bases, J lost 7 bases, and 22 bases lay in between. Here the CDR3 reads CASTLRVGGLGGYTF. Here the CDR3 DNA reads TGTGCCAGCACCCTTCGGGTGGGGGGGTTGGGTGGCTACACCTTC.

This clonotype was detected many times. The CDR3 loop reads CASSSDRDGEQFF. The CDR3 DNA is TGTGCCAGCAGCTCGGACAGGGATGGTGAGCAGTTCTTC. The rearrangement links TRBV7-2 to TRBJ2-1, with TRBD1 identical over 8 bases. The length of the CDR3 is 13 residues. Germline-derived CDR1 and CDR2 are SGHTA and FQGNSA. V was clipped by 4 bases and J by 9 bases; unmatched bases: 5.

This clonotype was detected only a few times. The chain is built from TRBV15 and TRBJ2-3; the D gene could be TRBD1 or TRBD2 (5 bases each). CDR3 length: 16 residues. V was trimmed by 0 bases and J by 6 bases, leaving 16 bases between them. Germline-derived CDR1 and CDR2 are LNHNV and YYDKDF (reference sequence). CDR3 sequence: CATSRDFQGPPDTQYF. DNA of the CDR3: TGTGCCACCAGCAGAGATTTCCAGGGACCACCCGATACGCAGTATTTT. Supplemented by reference TRBV15 and TRBJ2-3, the full variable domain reads DAMVIQNPRYQVTQFGKPVTLSCSQTLNHNVMYWYQQKSSQAPKLLFHYYDKDFNNEADTPDNFQSRRPNTSFCFLDIRSPGLGDTAMYLCATSRDFQGPPDTQYFGPGTRLTVL.

The chain joins TRBV5-1 to TRBJ1-2; D remains unclear. Germline CDR1 and CDR2: SGHRS and YFSETQ. V lost 0 bases to trimming and J lost 1 base, with 7 bases between them. This CDR3 contains 14 residues. CDR3 nucleotide sequence: TGCGCCAGCAGCTTGGAGCAGCTTAACTATGGCTACACCTTC. It is translated as CASSLEQLNYGYTF.

The rearrangement uses TRBV30 and TRBJ2-2, with 9 bases aligning to TRBD1. The CDR3 contains 15 residues. Germline V CDR1 and CDR2: GTSNPN, SVGIG (reference sequence). J was trimmed by 5 bases and V by 2 bases; bases with no gene match: 6. The CDR3 DNA sequence: TGTGCCTGGAGTCGGGGACAGGGACGAACCGGGGAGCTGTTTTTT. This encodes CAWSRGQGRTGELFF.

The chain is built from TRBV14 and TRBJ1-4; no firm D call. The CDR3 sequence is 16 residues long. V was cut by 0 bases and J by 0 bases, with 8 bases left in between. Germline CDR1 and CDR2: SGHDN and FVKESK. CDR3 loop: CASSQEDGATNEKLFF. CDR3 nucleotides: TGTGCCAGCAGCCAAGAAGATGGAGCAACTAATGAAAAACTGTTTTTT. Drawing the rest from reference TRBV14 and TRBJ1-4, the complete variable domain is EAGVTQFPSHSVIEKGQTVTLRCDPISGHDNLYWYRRVMGKEIKFLLHFVKESKQDESGMPNNRFLAERTGGTYSTLKVQPAELEDSGVYFCASSQEDGATNEKLFFGSGTQLSVL.

This clonotype occurred many times. The V gene is TRBV5-1, the J gene TRBJ1-2; no definite D call. CDR3 length: 15 residues. Trimming took 0 bases from V and 2 from J, leaving 11 bases between them. CDR1 is SGHRS and CDR2 is YFSETQ in the germline V gene. CDR3 in amino acids: CASSLAGGGNYGYTF. In DNA form, the CDR3 reads TGCGCCAGCAGCTTGGCCGGCGGTGGAAACTATGGCTACACCTTC.

This clonotype showed up many times. The chain employs TRBV9 and TRBJ2-5, with 7 bases fitting TRBD2. CDR3 length equals 14 residues. V trimming: 4 bases; J trimming: 1 base; junction bases outside the gene matches: 4. Germline V gene sequence: CDR1 SGDLS, CDR2 YYNGEE. CDR3 sequence (DNA): TGTGCCAGCAGCCGGGGGACTATCCAAGAGACCCAGTACTTC. Translated, it gives CASSRGTIQETQYF.

This clonotype was found a few times. The chain employs TRBV3-1 and TRBJ2-1; 8 positions agree with TRBD2. The CDR3 covers 17 residues. J gave up 0 bases and V 4 bases, and 8 bases lay outside the gene matches. The V gene's germline CDR1 is LGHDT and CDR2 YNNKEL (reference sequence). The CDR3 DNA reads TGTGCCAGCAGCCCCTATACTAGCGGAGGCTCCTACAATGAGCAGTTCTTC. It specifies CASSPYTSGGSYNEQFF.

In this sample, this clonotype turned up many times. The rearrangement uses TRBV20-1 and TRBJ2-7; TRBD2 agrees at 7 bases. V shed 3 bases, J shed 0 bases, and the junction held 5 bases outside the gene matches. The CDR3 is 14 residues long. CDR1 DFQATT and CDR2 SNEGSKA come from the germline V gene (reference sequence). CDR3 in amino acids: CSARRGGSSYEQYF. The CDR3 nucleotides read TGCAGTGCTAGGCGTGGCGGGAGCTCCTACGAGCAGTACTTC.

There are a few counts of this clonotype. V usage is TRBV2 and J usage is TRBJ1-2; 9 positions match TRBD1. Germline V gives CDR1 SNHLY, CDR2 FYNNEI. Trimming cost V 6 bases and J 3 bases; bases outside gene matches: 5. This CDR3 comprises 14 residues. The CDR3 sequence is CASSPRTGDYGYTF. The DNA of the CDR3 is TGTGCCAGCAGCCCTCGGACAGGGGACTATGGCTACACCTTC.

This clonotype has a count of ten or more. The chain uses TRBV20-1 and TRBJ2-7; D uncertain. CDR1 and CDR2 from the germline V gene are DFQATT and SNEGSKA (reference sequence). The CDR3 runs 12 residues. The germline V and J ends were trimmed by 1 base and 2 bases, with 6 bases remaining between them. The CDR3 DNA follows: TGCAGTGCTAGAGGCGGCACCTACGAGCAGTACTTC. Translated, it gives CSARGGTYEQYF.

At least ten counts were recorded for this clonotype. The gene calls are TRBV18 and TRBJ2-7; TRBD2 aligns across 10 bases. After removal of 5 bases from V and 1 base from J, the junction contained 5 bases not matched to a gene. Germline V lookup: CDR1 KGHSH, CDR2 LQKENI. The CDR3 consists of 15 residues. The CDR3 DNA is TGTGCCAGCTCAGGGAGGACTAGCGGATCCTACGAGCAGTACTTC. Its translation: CASSGRTSGSYEQYF.

The table lists this clonotype with a count of one. V and J are TRBV5-1 and TRBJ1-5, with a tentative D call TRBD1 (5 bases). V lost 0 bases to trimming and J lost 7 bases, with 11 bases between them. This CDR3 has 14 residues. Germline V gene sequence: CDR1 SGHRS, CDR2 YFSETQ. The CDR3, as DNA: TGCGCCAGCAGCTTGGCTCAGGGAGAACAGCCCCAGCATTTT. This codes for CASSLAQGEQPQHF. Complete variable domain (other parts from reference TRBV5-1 and TRBJ1-5): KAGVTQTPRYLIKTRGQQVTLSCSPISGHRSVSWYQQTPGQGLQFLFEYFSETQRNKGNFPGRFSGRQFSNSRSEMNVSTLELGDSALYLCASSLAQGEQPQHFGDGTRLSIL.

This clonotype was picked up many times. The chain has TRBV10-3 and TRBJ1-2; TRBD1 is a possible D gene (6 bases). Trimming shortened V by 0 bases and J by 8 bases, and 16 bases separated the two germline ends. Germline V gives CDR1 ENHRY, CDR2 SYGVKD. CDR3 length equals 15 residues. CDR3 DNA sequence: TGTGCCATCAGTGAGTCGGAAGGAGGCAGGGGAGGCTACACCTTC. Residues: CAISESEGGRGGYTF.

This clonotype was seen more than once but under ten times. The gene calls are TRBV7-3 and TRBJ1-2; a weak D match, TRBD1 (5 bases). The CDR3 is 14 amino acids. V shed 1 base and J shed 4 bases, with 10 bases lying between them. The germline V gene has CDR1 SGHTA and CDR2 FQGTGA. CDR3 in amino acids: CASSLNPGGYGYTF. The CDR3 DNA reads as TGTGCCAGCAGCTTAAACCCGGGGGGCTATGGCTACACCTTC. The whole variable domain, filled in from reference TRBV7-3 and TRBJ1-2, reads GAGVSQTPSNKVTEKGKYVELRCDPISGHTALYWYRQSLGQGPEFLIYFQGTGAADDSGLPNDRFFAVRPEGSVSTLKIQRTERGDSAVYLCASSLNPGGYGYTFGSGTRLTVV.

The sample holds a few counts of this clonotype. The CDR3 DNA reads TGTGCCAGCAGCCCTACAATAAACTATGGCTACACCTTC. This gives the protein CASSPTINYGYTF. This chain links TRBV14 with TRBJ1-2; the D is unclear. Trimming shortened V by 4 bases and J by 2 bases, and 8 bases separated the two germline ends. Germline CDR1 and CDR2: SGHDN and FVKESK. This CDR3 has 13 residues.

A few counts support this clonotype. DNA for the CDR3: TGTGCCAGCAGCGGGAACACAGATACGCAGTATTTT. Its protein is CASSGNTDTQYF. The V and J genes are TRBV5-4 and TRBJ2-3; D unclear. Germline CDR1 reads SGHNT; CDR2 reads YYREEE (reference sequence). The CDR3 runs 12 residues. V lost 4 bases and J 2 bases, leaving 5 bases between the germline ends. The variable domain in full, completed from reference TRBV5-4 and TRBJ2-3, reads ETGVTQSPTHLIKTRGQQVTLRCSSQSGHNTVSWYQQALGQGPQFIFQYYREEENGRGNFPPRFSGLQFPNYSSELNVNALELDDSALYLCASSGNTDTQYFGPGTRLTVL.

This clonotype has more than one count but fewer than ten. The CDR3 spells CASRALANNQPQHF. CDR3 in DNA: TGTGCCAGCCGGGCCCTGGCGAACAATCAGCCCCAGCATTTT. The V call is TRBV6-2 or TRBV6-3, the J call TRBJ1-5; D is ambiguous. V was pared by 8 bases and J by 3 bases, with 14 bases between. Germline assignment: CDR1 MNHEY and CDR2 SVGEGT. This CDR3 is 14 amino acids long.

This sequence joins TRBV6-1 and TRBJ1-6; D is ambiguous. Germline loops: CDR1 MNHNS, CDR2 SASEGT. The CDR3 has 14 amino acids. Trimming took 6 bases from V and 6 from J, leaving 12 bases between them. The CDR3 loop reads CASSALEVNSPLHF. Here the CDR3 DNA reads TGTGCCAGCAGCGCCCTGGAGGTTAATTCACCCCTCCACTTT.

This clonotype was seen only a few times. The chain has TRBV7-8 and TRBJ2-3; a possible D gene is TRBD2 (6 bases). The CDR3 is made up of 15 amino acids. V gave up 6 bases and J gave up 3 bases, with 16 bases separating them. The V gene's germline CDR1 is SGHVS and CDR2 FQNEAQ. In DNA form, the CDR3 reads TGTGCCAGCAGTCTAATTGGGAGGCTAACAGATACGCAGTATTTT. Translation gives CASSLIGRLTDTQYF.

This clonotype was detected only a few times. The gene calls are TRBV5-4 and TRBJ2-1; 9 nucleotides align to TRBD1. The junction had 10 bases not matched to a gene; V was cut back by 0 bases and J by 9 bases. The CDR3 contains 16 residues. Germline CDR1 SGHNT, CDR2 YYREEE (reference sequence). The DNA for the CDR3 is TGTGCCAGCAGCTTGGACGGACAGGGGACTTCCAGTGAGCAGTTCTTC. The encoded protein is CASSLDGQGTSSEQFF.

The gene calls are TRBV20-1 and TRBJ2-7, with 10 nucleotides matching TRBD1. V was pared by 4 bases and J by 2 bases, with 5 bases of the junction left unmatched. The CDR3 covers 14 residues. CDR1 is DFQATT and CDR2 is SNEGSKA in the germline V gene (reference sequence). The DNA of the CDR3 is TGCAGTGCTACCGCCGGGACAGGGGCCTACGAGCAGTACTTC. Translated: CSATAGTGAYEQYF.

The sample holds many counts of this clonotype. The V gene is TRBV12-3 or TRBV12-4, the J gene TRBJ2-2; TRBD1 matches at 10 bases. The ends lost 6 bases at V and 6 bases at J; junction bases unmatched: 7. The CDR3 is made up of 15 amino acids. The CDR3, as DNA: TGTGCCAGCAGCCCGACAGGGGGCTTTTCCGGGGAGCTGTTTTTT. Its translation: CASSPTGGFSGELFF.

This clonotype was observed many times. The chain uses TRBV28 and TRBJ2-7; D ambiguous. V lost 2 bases and J lost 4, with 6 bases in between. CDR1 is MDHEN and CDR2 is SYDVKM in the germline V gene. There are 12 residues in the CDR3. The CDR3 here is CASSLTVYEQYF. The CDR3 DNA reads TGTGCCAGCAGTTTAACGGTTTACGAGCAGTACTTC.